This T cell receptor (beta chain) was documented in a study of control samples from healthy donors and cancer patients. Profiled with immunoSEQ multiplex PCR; TCRdb holds only in-frame clones, not every one. The data hold around 200,000 clones, with 85% to 95% observed a single time. The germline gives CDR1 SNHLY, CDR2 FYNNEI. V was pared by 6 bases and J by 3 bases, with 4 bases of the junction left unmatched. The CDR3 runs to 13 residues. The source of this sequence is a young man in good health. Sequencing used blood. The chain employs TRBV2 and TRBJ2-7; 8 bases map to TRBD1. The CDR3 nucleotides read TGTGCCAGCAGGCAGGGGGCCAACTACGAGCAGTACTTC. It encodes CASRQGANYEQYF.